Below, 32 T cell receptor beta chains from the same sample are listed, as sequenced in a study of blood T cell repertoires in COVID-19. Generated by immunoSEQ multiplex PCR, the TCRdb table keeps only in-frame clones and is missing some. This table holds roughly 300,000 clones, approximately 90% found once. Sequenced: PBMCs or T cells enriched from blood (not recorded which). The source is a woman aged 40 to 50 with acute COVID-19.

The chain links TRBV4-3 to TRBJ2-1; a weak D match, TRBD1 (5 bases). The CDR3 runs to 15 residues. V was trimmed by 1 base and J by 7 bases, leaving 14 bases between them. Per the germline V gene, CDR1 is LGHNA and CDR2 is YSLEER. CDR3 sequence reads: CASSQVFSTVNEQFF. In nucleotides, the CDR3 is TGCGCCAGCAGCCAAGTTTTTTCGACAGTGAATGAGCAGTTCTTC.

This clone was recorded only once. V is TRBV7-2 and J is TRBJ2-1; TRBD2 might be the D (5 bases). The CDR3 runs to 15 residues. The V and J ends lost 2 bases and 4 bases respectively, with 12 bases between them. The germline V gene has CDR1 SGHTA and CDR2 FQGNSA. The CDR3 spells CASSLNSGVYNEQFF. CDR3 DNA: TGTGCCAGCAGCTTAAATTCCGGGGTATACAATGAGCAGTTCTTC.

This clone showed up just a few times. The chain employs TRBV5-4 and TRBJ2-7; 8 nucleotides align to TRBD1. V gave up 4 bases and J gave up 3 bases; unmatched junction bases: 6. Per the germline V gene, CDR1 is SGHNT and CDR2 is YYREEE (reference sequence). The CDR3 totals 14 residues. CDR3 loop: CASSGQGTGYEQYF. Written as DNA, the CDR3 is TGTGCCAGCAGCGGACAGGGAACGGGCTACGAGCAGTACTTC.

This clone has more than one count but fewer than ten. The CDR3 nucleotides are TGTGCCAGCTCACCCGCAGGCACAGCCTACGAGCAGTACTTC. The encoded protein is CASSPAGTAYEQYF. The chain uses TRBV18 and TRBJ2-7, with D hard to call. The germline V gene encodes CDR1 KGHSH and CDR2 LQKENI. This CDR3 is 14 amino acids long. V lost 3 bases to trimming and J lost 2 bases, with 11 bases between them.

The chain is built from TRBV10-3 and TRBJ2-1; 14 nucleotides match TRBD2. The germline V gene has CDR1 ENHRY and CDR2 SYGVKD. The trim removed 0 bases at V and 0 bases at J, leaving 16 bases unmatched. The CDR3 covers 23 residues. The CDR3, as DNA: TGTGCCATCAGTGAGTCGCCGGGCGGTTCCGGACTAGCGGGAGGACCCTCCTACAATGAGCAGTTCTTC. It specifies CAISESPGGSGLAGGPSYNEQFF.

This rearrangement joins TRBV5-6 to TRBJ1-2, with 8 nucleotides matching TRBD1. The CDR3 length is 15 residues. The germline V gene has CDR1 SGHDT and CDR2 YYEEEE. The ends lost 3 bases at V and 10 bases at J; junction bases unmatched: 14. The CDR3 here is CASSYPGGDNPVYTF. For the CDR3, the DNA is TGTGCCAGCAGCTATCCAGGGGGCGATAACCCTGTCTACACCTTC.

The chain links TRBV20-1 to TRBJ2-2, with D unclear. From germline, CDR1 is DFQATT and CDR2 SNEGSKA (reference sequence). Trimming shortened V by 3 bases and J by 0 bases, and 5 bases separated the two germline ends. This CDR3 spans 13 amino acids. CDR3 in amino acids: CSASGANTGELFF. DNA of the CDR3: TGCAGTGCTAGTGGCGCGAACACCGGGGAGCTGTTTTTT.

V usage is TRBV28 and J usage is TRBJ1-1; TRBD1 is a possible D gene (5 bases). The CDR3 extends over 14 amino acids. The V gene lost 2 bases and the J gene lost 6 bases, with 13 bases spanning the gap. Per germline, CDR1 MDHEN and CDR2 SYDVKM. This CDR3 is CASSLAGLVAEAFF. The DNA of the CDR3 is TGTGCCAGCAGTTTAGCAGGGTTAGTCGCTGAAGCTTTCTTT.

The chain is built from TRBV18 and TRBJ1-5, with TRBD1 matching 7 bases. There are 14 residues in the CDR3. Losses at the gene ends were 6 bases for V and 4 bases for J; bases not matched to a gene: 6. Germline lookup yields CDR1 KGHSH and CDR2 LQKENI. CDR3 region: CASSLSRGNQPQHF. CDR3 DNA: TGTGCCAGCTCGCTCAGCAGGGGGAATCAGCCCCAGCATTTT.

The chain has TRBV5-1 and TRBJ2-3; 12 nucleotides line up with TRBD2. The CDR3 length is 20 residues. The ends lost 4 bases at V and 0 bases at J; junction bases unmatched: 15. The germline V gene encodes CDR1 SGHRS and CDR2 YFSETQ. The CDR3 nucleotides read TGCGCCAGCAGCCCCACGGTCCTAGCGGGGGGGCGGCCAAGCACAGATACGCAGTATTTT. It translates to CASSPTVLAGGRPSTDTQYF.

The chain links TRBV10-2 to TRBJ1-1; maybe TRBD1 (5 bases). The V end lost 1 base, the J end lost 2 bases, and 8 bases lay between the germline ends. Germline V gives CDR1 WSHSY, CDR2 SAAADI. The CDR3 runs to 14 residues. The CDR3 protein is CASSEWGGNTEAFF. CDR3 DNA sequence: TGCGCCAGCAGTGAGTGGGGGGGAAACACTGAAGCTTTCTTT.

The V call is TRBV5-1, the J call TRBJ2-3; TRBD1 agrees at 9 bases. The trim removed 6 bases at V and 6 bases at J, leaving 8 bases unmatched. The CDR3 sequence is 14 residues long. Germline assignment: CDR1 SGHRS and CDR2 YFSETQ. DNA of the CDR3: TGCGCCAGCACTATGGACAGGGGCGGGGATACGCAGTATTTT. Translating it yields CASTMDRGGDTQYF.

The chain has TRBV5-4 and TRBJ2-7; 8 positions match TRBD2. The CDR3 has 12 residues. J gave up 6 bases and V 4 bases, and 3 bases lay outside the gene matches. Germline V gives CDR1 SGHNT, CDR2 YYREEE (reference sequence). The CDR3 region is CASSTGLAEQYF. CDR3 sequence (DNA): TGTGCCAGCAGCACAGGACTAGCCGAGCAGTACTTC.

CDR3 in amino acids: CASSAAGGLGEKLFF. CDR3 in DNA: TGCGCCAGCAGCGCAGCAGGGGGCCTAGGGGAAAAACTGTTTTTT. The chain is built from TRBV4-1 and TRBJ1-4, with TRBD1 matching 8 bases. The germline V gene encodes CDR1 MGHRA and CDR2 YSYEKL. This CDR3 comprises 15 residues. V gave up 5 bases and J gave up 8 bases; unmatched junction bases: 10.

The chain recombines TRBV3-1 (or the pseudogene TRBV3-2) with TRBJ1-2; perhaps TRBD1 as D (6 bases). The V gene's germline CDR1 is LGHDT and CDR2 YNNKEL (reference sequence). This CDR3 region has 15 residues. Trimming pared 1 base from V and 7 bases from J, leaving 16 bases between. The CDR3 region has the DNA TGTGCCAGCAGCCAAGCGCGGCCAACAGGGATTGGCTACACCTTC. Its translation is CASSQARPTGIGYTF.

The chain combines TRBV7-6 with TRBJ2-1; TRBD2 agrees at 16 bases. The length of the CDR3 is 18 residues. J lost 4 bases, V lost 5 bases, and 8 bases had no gene match. Germline CDR1 SGHVS, CDR2 FNYEAQ. Written as DNA, the CDR3 is TGTGCCAGCAGCGGCCCGGGACTAGCGGGAGGGGGTTACAATGAGCAGTTCTTC. Residues: CASSGPGLAGGGYNEQFF.

In this sample, this clone turned up once. The rearrangement uses TRBV5-1 and TRBJ1-1, with a possible D match to TRBD1 (5 bases). Between the trimmed V and J ends, which lost 0 bases and 1 base, there was a span of 10 bases. CDR1 is SGHRS and CDR2 is YFSETQ in the germline V gene. This CDR3 region has 15 residues. The CDR3 sequence: CASSLVPDTNTEAFF. DNA for the CDR3: TGCGCCAGCAGCTTGGTACCGGACACGAACACTGAAGCTTTCTTT.

The chain joins TRBV6-5 to TRBJ2-7; D remains ambiguous. There are 11 residues in the CDR3. V lost 5 bases, J lost 3 bases, and 5 bases lay in between. Germline CDR1 and CDR2: MNHEY and SVGAGI. CDR3: CASSKLYEQYF. The DNA for the CDR3 is TGTGCCAGCAGTAAGCTCTACGAGCAGTACTTC.

V usage is TRBV6-1 and J usage is TRBJ1-2, with TRBD1 matching over 7 bases. The CDR3 covers 13 residues. Germline V gene sequence: CDR1 MNHNS, CDR2 SASEGT. The V and J ends lost 2 bases and 6 bases, in that order; junction bases with no gene match: 3. The CDR3 is CASSELRGNGYTF. The CDR3 region has the DNA TGTGCCAGCAGTGAACTCAGGGGGAATGGCTACACCTTC.

The chain recombines TRBV11-2 with TRBJ1-5; 9 bases align to TRBD1. The CDR3 runs to 14 residues. Trimming took 5 bases from V and 5 from J; bases not matched to a gene: 4. Germline CDR1 SGHAT, CDR2 FQNNGV. CDR3 amino acids: CASSPGTGYQPQHF. CDR3 nucleotides: TGTGCCAGCAGCCCCGGGACAGGGTATCAGCCCCAGCATTTT.

This chain joins TRBV11-3 and TRBJ2-1, with 12 nucleotides matching TRBD2. Per germline, CDR1 SGHNT and CDR2 YENEEA. CDR3 size: 17 residues. The ends lost 5 bases at V and 7 bases at J; junction bases unmatched: 12. The DNA of the CDR3 is TGTGCCAGCAGCCCCGAAGGTTGGACTAGCGGGATAAATGAGCAGTTCTTC. Amino acids: CASSPEGWTSGINEQFF.

This chain joins TRBV19 and TRBJ2-2; D perhaps matches TRBD1 (6 bases). CDR1 LNHDA and CDR2 SQIVND come from the germline V gene (reference sequence). Trimming cost V 4 bases and J 0 bases, with 12 bases left between them. This CDR3 has 16 residues. The CDR3, as DNA: TGTGCCAGTAGTAAACAGGGCCGCGCGAACACCGGGGAGCTGTTTTTT. Its translation is CASSKQGRANTGELFF.

The chain carries TRBV5-3 and TRBJ1-4; D not resolved. TRBV5-3 counts as an open reading frame of uncertain function. V lost 1 base, J lost 7 bases, and 11 bases lay in between. The CDR3 has 14 amino acids. The CDR3 spells CARSLSQSGEKLFF. CDR3 sequence (DNA): TGTGCCAGAAGCTTGTCCCAGTCAGGTGAAAAACTGTTTTTT.

The chain joins TRBV5-1 to TRBJ2-7; D call uncertain. The V end lost 0 bases, the J end lost 4 bases, and 5 bases lay between the germline ends. The CDR3 sequence is 12 residues long. Germline loops: CDR1 SGHRS, CDR2 YFSETQ. CDR3 coding DNA: TGCGCCAGCAGCTTGGGTATTTACGAGCAGTACTTC. Its translation: CASSLGIYEQYF.

This rearrangement joins TRBV15 to TRBJ1-1; 9 nucleotides match TRBD1. In germline, CDR1 is LNHNV, CDR2 YYDKDF (reference sequence). The CDR3 loop spans 19 amino acids. V trimming: 0 bases; J trimming: 1 base; junction bases outside the gene matches: 12. Here the CDR3 reads CATSRDPVGTGRRNTEAFF. The DNA of the CDR3 is TGTGCCACCAGCAGAGATCCCGTAGGGACAGGGAGGAGGAACACTGAAGCTTTCTTT.

The chain employs TRBV19 and TRBJ2-1; no firm D call. V lost 5 bases and J lost 5, with 10 bases in between. The CDR3 is 13 residues long. Germline CDR1 and CDR2: LNHDA and SQIVND (reference sequence). The CDR3 DNA reads as TGTGCCAGTAGTTGGGCAGTCGACAATGAGCAGTTCTTC. This sequence encodes CASSWAVDNEQFF. The full variable domain, completed using reference TRBV19 and TRBJ2-1, is DGGITQSPKYLFRKEGQNVTLSCEQNLNHDAMYWYRQDPGQGLRLIYYSQIVNDFQKGDIAEGYSVSREKKESFPLTVTSAQKNPTAFYLCASSWAVDNEQFFGPGTRLTVL.

The V and J genes are TRBV7-9 and TRBJ2-1; possible D gene TRBD1, 6 bases. Per germline, CDR1 SEHNR and CDR2 FQNEAQ (reference sequence). This CDR3 region has 14 residues. Trimming removed 1 base from V and 8 bases from J, with 12 bases in between. CDR3 sequence (DNA): TGTGCCAGCAGCTTAGGTAGGGGGATCGATGAGCAGTTCTTC. As protein: CASSLGRGIDEQFF.

This clone was found a few times. The V and J genes are TRBV28 and TRBJ2-7, with D tentatively TRBD1 (5 bases). Germline CDR1 MDHEN, CDR2 SYDVKM. Trimming took 4 bases from V and 9 from J, leaving 22 bases between them. This CDR3 has 15 amino acids. The CDR3 region is CASSSWTPNRQGQYF. The CDR3 nucleotides read TGTGCCAGCAGTTCCTGGACACCCAACCGACAAGGGCAGTACTTC.

This sequence joins TRBV2 and TRBJ2-1; D is possibly TRBD2 (5 bases). The CDR3 extends over 16 amino acids. V dropped 3 bases and J dropped 4 bases, with 16 bases sitting between them. Germline loops: CDR1 SNHLY, CDR2 FYNNEI. This CDR3 is CASSELRPSGYNEQFF. CDR3 coding DNA: TGTGCCAGCAGTGAGCTCCGCCCAAGCGGATACAATGAGCAGTTCTTC. Looking up the rest from reference TRBV2 and TRBJ2-1 gives the full variable domain: EPEVTQTPSHQVTQMGQEVILRCVPISNHLYFYWYRQILGQKVEFLVSFYNNEISEKSEIFDDQFSVERPDGSNFTLKIRSTKLEDSAMYFCASSELRPSGYNEQFFGPGTRLTVL.

The V and J genes are TRBV13 and TRBJ1-4; TRBD1 matches at 8 bases. Germline V gene lookup returns CDR1 PRHDT and CDR2 FYEKMQ (reference sequence). The CDR3 loop spans 16 amino acids. The ends lost 5 bases at V and 7 bases at J; junction bases unmatched: 12. The CDR3 sequence is CASSGRQGMRGEKLFF. For the CDR3, the DNA is TGTGCCAGCAGCGGACGACAGGGGATGCGCGGTGAAAAACTGTTTTTT.

The CDR3 nucleotides are TGTGCCAGCAGCCGGGACAGGCGGGAGACCCAGTACTTC. This encodes CASSRDRRETQYF. The chain recombines TRBV12-3 or TRBV12-4 with TRBJ2-5, with 8 positions matching TRBD1. V was clipped by 6 bases and J by 5 bases; unmatched bases: 5. The CDR3 has 13 residues.

The CDR3 here is CAWSWAVGGHEKLFF. CDR3 DNA sequence: TGTGCCTGGAGTTGGGCGGTCGGGGGACATGAAAAACTGTTTTTT. The chain links TRBV30 to TRBJ1-4, with D perhaps matching TRBD1 (5 bases). This CDR3 is 15 amino acids long. Deletions cut 2 bases from V and 6 bases from J, with 16 bases between. Germline V lookup: CDR1 GTSNPN, CDR2 SVGIG (reference sequence). Combining the CDR3 with reference TRBV30 and TRBJ1-4 gives the whole variable domain SQTIHQWPATLVQPVGSPLSLECTVEGTSNPNLYWYRQAAGRGLQLLFYSVGIGQISSEVPQNLSASRPQDRQFILSSKKLLLSDSGFYLCAWSWAVGGHEKLFFGSGTQLSVL.